What follows describes a single T cell receptor (beta chain). The V gene's germline CDR1 is ENHRY and CDR2 SYGVKD. V was shortened by 2 bases and J by 11 bases, with 21 bases between the two germline ends. The CDR3 is 15 residues long. This entry comes from a study of blood T cell repertoires in COVID-19. Data came from immunoSEQ multiplex PCR; TCRdb stores just in-frame clones and leaves some out. This sample carries 300,000 to 400,000 clones, 65% to 90% of them seen once, and the ten largest clones take 4% to 5.5%. This chain joins TRBV10-3 and TRBJ1-1; a weak D match, TRBD1 (5 bases). This receptor was identified in a woman aged 40 to 55 with acute COVID-19. Material for sequencing was PBMCs or T cells enriched from blood (not recorded which). The CDR3, as DNA: TGTGCCATCAGTGAGACCCCCCAACCCAGGGCTTGGGCTTTCTTT. It codes for CAISETPQPRAWAFF.